This passage covers 21 T cell receptor beta chains from one sample sequenced in a study of cytomegalovirus exposure and HLA in healthy donors. Both 60 Vbeta primers and 13 Jbeta primers went into the PCR. Using immunoSEQ multiplex PCR, the repertoire was profiled, and TCRdb retains in-frame clones only, with some absent. This table has tens of thousands of clones, approximately 81% appearing once. The specimen sequenced was PBMCs. The source of these receptors is a girl aged 2 to 10 in good health and CMV-seropositive.

This chain connects TRBV7-2 to TRBJ2-7; 7 bases fit TRBD2. J lost 0 bases, V lost 5 bases, and 7 bases had no gene match. The CDR3 consists of 15 residues. Germline loops: CDR1 SGHTA, CDR2 FQGNSA. Here the CDR3 reads CASSLRTSPSYEQYF. The CDR3 nucleotides read TGTGCCAGCAGCCTTCGGACTAGTCCCTCCTACGAGCAGTACTTC.

The J gene is TRBJ2-2, the V gene TRBV9; 7 bases are shared with TRBD1. This CDR3 is built from 14 residues. CDR1 is SGDLS and CDR2 is YYNGEE in the germline V gene. The J segment lost 2 bases and the V segment lost 4 bases, leaving 2 bases of the junction unmatched. CDR3 sequence (DNA): TGTGCCAGCAGCCGGGACAGAAACACCGGGGAGCTGTTTTTT. This translates into CASSRDRNTGELFF. Full variable domain (outside the CDR3, taken from reference TRBV9 and TRBJ2-2): DSGVTQTPKHLITATGQRVTLRCSPRSGDLSVYWYQQSLDQGLQFLIQYYNGEERAKGNILERFSAQQFPDLHSELNLSSLELGDSALYFCASSRDRNTGELFFGEGSRLTVL.

CDR3 DNA: TGTGCCAGCAGTTTCGGGGGGTACGGGGAGCTGTTTTTT. Residues: CASSFGGYGELFF. The chain couples TRBV27 to TRBJ2-2; 7 bases agree with TRBD2. This CDR3 is 13 amino acids long. Germline lookup yields CDR1 MNHEY and CDR2 SMNVEV (reference sequence). The ends lost 3 bases at V and 7 bases at J; junction bases unmatched: 2.

The V and J genes are TRBV5-1 and TRBJ2-3; D is uncertain. The CDR3 runs to 16 residues. Germline CDR1 reads SGHRS; CDR2 reads YFSETQ. Trimming took 1 base from V and 8 from J, leaving 20 bases between them. This CDR3 is CASSLFSAEVVGTQYF. In DNA, the CDR3 is TGCGCCAGCAGCTTGTTCTCTGCGGAAGTCGTGGGTACGCAGTATTTT.

The chain recombines TRBV10-3 with TRBJ2-7; a weak D match, TRBD1 (6 bases). CDR1 ENHRY and CDR2 SYGVKD come from the germline V gene. This CDR3 spans 14 amino acids. The V and J ends lost 4 bases and 6 bases respectively, with 16 bases between them. CDR3 sequence reads: CAISGLTGNGEQYF. The CDR3 region has the DNA TGTGCCATCAGTGGACTCACAGGGAACGGCGAGCAGTACTTC.

The V and J genes are TRBV29-1 and TRBJ1-2, with TRBD1 as a possible D gene (5 bases). Trimming removed 3 bases from V and 4 bases from J, with 9 bases in between. The length of the CDR3 is 12 residues. Germline V gives CDR1 SQVTM, CDR2 ANQGSEA. For the CDR3, the DNA is TGCAGCGTTGACGGGGGTGGCTATGGCTACACCTTC. Translated: CSVDGGGYGYTF.

The chain joins TRBV28 to TRBJ2-1; TRBD2 matches 11 bases. V shed 6 bases and J 2 bases; nucleotides not matched to a gene: 3. Germline-derived CDR1 and CDR2 are MDHEN and SYDVKM. There are 15 residues in the CDR3. CDR3 sequence reads: CASRQLAGAYNEQFF. The DNA of the CDR3 is TGTGCCAGCAGGCAACTAGCGGGAGCCTACAATGAGCAGTTCTTC.

This clone was counted once. This sequence joins TRBV30 and TRBJ1-3; perhaps TRBD1 as D (5 bases). This CDR3 is 13 amino acids long. Trimming pared 3 bases from V and 2 bases from J, leaving 8 bases between. Germline V gene sequence: CDR1 GTSNPN, CDR2 SVGIG (reference sequence). CDR3 nucleotide sequence: TGTGCCTGGAGGGGGCCCCCTGGAAACACCATATATTTT. It encodes CAWRGPPGNTIYF.

This clone was counted a few times. This rearrangement joins TRBV5-6 to TRBJ2-3, with D unclear. V was pared by 1 base and J by 4 bases, with 10 bases between. The germline V gene encodes CDR1 SGHDT and CDR2 YYEEEE. The CDR3 covers 14 residues. The CDR3 loop is CASSLFEVPDTQYF. The CDR3 bases are TGTGCCAGCAGCTTGTTTGAGGTCCCAGATACGCAGTATTTT.

The chain uses TRBV6-5 and TRBJ2-7; 12 positions agree with TRBD2. This CDR3 has 15 amino acids. The J segment lost 2 bases and the V segment lost 6 bases, leaving 5 bases of the junction unmatched. The germline gives CDR1 MNHEY, CDR2 SVGAGI. CDR3 sequence: CASSDGLAGTYEQYF. In DNA form, the CDR3 reads TGTGCCAGCAGCGATGGACTAGCGGGAACCTACGAGCAGTACTTC.

The rearrangement joins TRBV7-2 to TRBJ2-3, with 10 nucleotides matching TRBD1. The CDR3 loop spans 15 amino acids. The germline CDR1 and CDR2 sequences are SGHTA and FQGNSA. V was pared by 6 bases and J by 7 bases, with 10 bases of the junction left unmatched. The CDR3 is CASRSGTGESNTQYF. In nucleotides, the CDR3 is TGTGCCAGCAGATCCGGGACAGGGGAATCGAATACGCAGTATTTT.

The gene calls are TRBV15 and TRBJ2-7; a weak D match, TRBD2 (5 bases). The CDR3 totals 14 residues. Trimming removed 4 bases at V and 1 base at J, with 11 bases between. Germline V gene lookup returns CDR1 LNHNV and CDR2 YYDKDF (reference sequence). CDR3 sequence (DNA): TGTGCCACCAGCATCGGGGTAAAATCCTACGAGCAGTACTTC. Its protein is CATSIGVKSYEQYF. Filled out from reference TRBV15 and TRBJ2-7, the complete variable domain reads DAMVIQNPRYQVTQFGKPVTLSCSQTLNHNVMYWYQQKSSQAPKLLFHYYDKDFNNEADTPDNFQSRRPNTSFCFLDIRSPGLGDTAMYLCATSIGVKSYEQYFGPGTRLTVT.

The chain has TRBV30 and TRBJ1-1, with D possibly matching TRBD1 (5 bases). Deletions cut 5 bases from V and 9 bases from J, with 13 bases between. Germline V gives CDR1 GTSNPN, CDR2 SVGIG (reference sequence). The CDR3 contains 11 residues. The CDR3 loop is CAWAEGAKAFF. In nucleotides, the CDR3 is TGTGCCTGGGCCGAAGGGGCTAAAGCTTTCTTT.

This clone came up a few times. This CDR3 is also generated by other DNA sequences in the sample. The chain has TRBV18 and TRBJ1-1; possible D gene TRBD1, 5 bases. Germline CDR1 KGHSH, CDR2 LQKENI. Deletions cut 6 bases from V and 2 bases from J, with 13 bases between. CDR3 size: 14 residues. CDR3 DNA: TGTGCCAGCTCGCCGCAGGGTCTTAACACTGAAGCTTTCTTT. This sequence encodes CASSPQGLNTEAFF.

The CDR3 region has the DNA TGCGCCAGCAACCCAGGGGACAATGAGCAGTTCTTC. Its translation is CASNPGDNEQFF. V is TRBV5-1 and J is TRBJ2-1, with D possibly TRBD1 on 6 matching bases. Trimming pared 6 bases from V and 5 bases from J, leaving 9 bases between. Germline-derived CDR1 and CDR2 are SGHRS and YFSETQ. The CDR3 contains 12 residues.

V is TRBV25-1 and J is TRBJ2-7, with D possibly TRBD2 on 5 matching bases. Per germline, CDR1 MGHDK and CDR2 SYGVNS. The CDR3 loop spans 16 amino acids. V dropped 2 bases and J dropped 0 bases, with 14 bases sitting between them. The CDR3 DNA follows: TGTGCCAGCAGTGAAATTAATAGAGAGGGCTCCTACGAGCAGTACTTC. Translated, it gives CASSEINREGSYEQYF.

This clone appeared a single time. V and J are TRBV28 and TRBJ1-5, with 7 positions matching TRBD1. Germline CDR1 reads MDHEN; CDR2 reads SYDVKM. CDR3 length equals 14 residues. Unmatched junction bases numbered 9, after V lost 6 bases and J lost 7 bases. CDR3 residues: CASRRAGGEQPQHF. As DNA, the CDR3 is TGTGCCAGCAGGAGAGCAGGGGGAGAGCAGCCCCAGCATTTT.

V and J are TRBV7-6 and TRBJ2-7, with D unclear. From germline, CDR1 is SGHVS and CDR2 FNYEAQ. Deletions cut 2 bases from V and 5 bases from J, with 10 bases between. CDR3 size: 13 residues. CDR3 DNA sequence: TGTGCCAGCAGCTTAAATAGACGGGACGAGCAGTACTTC. Protein product: CASSLNRRDEQYF.

CDR3 sequence (DNA): TGTGCCAGCAGTGAAATCTGGGCGGATACGCAGTATTTT. Protein sequence: CASSEIWADTQYF. The chain couples TRBV6-1 to TRBJ2-3, with D uncertain. CDR1 and CDR2 from the germline V gene are MNHNS and SASEGT. The V end lost 2 bases, the J end lost 6 bases, and 9 bases lay between the germline ends. The CDR3 totals 13 residues.

The chain combines TRBV5-1 with TRBJ2-7, with D maybe TRBD2 (7 bases). The V gene's germline CDR1 is SGHRS and CDR2 YFSETQ. The CDR3 extends over 16 amino acids. Trimming removed 4 bases at V and 5 bases at J, with 22 bases between. The CDR3 nucleotides read TGCGCCAGCAGCCCGGAGGGGGGGGGCCAATTGGACGAGCAGTACTTC. It translates to CASSPEGGGQLDEQYF.

In this sample, this clone turned up a few times. V and J are TRBV7-2 and TRBJ1-2; D unclear. Trimming took 3 bases from V and 2 from J, leaving 10 bases between them. Germline V gives CDR1 SGHTA, CDR2 FQGNSA. The CDR3 sequence is 14 residues long. This chain's CDR3 is CASSLYSLNYGYTF. The CDR3 DNA reads TGTGCCAGCAGCTTGTACAGCCTGAACTATGGCTACACCTTC.